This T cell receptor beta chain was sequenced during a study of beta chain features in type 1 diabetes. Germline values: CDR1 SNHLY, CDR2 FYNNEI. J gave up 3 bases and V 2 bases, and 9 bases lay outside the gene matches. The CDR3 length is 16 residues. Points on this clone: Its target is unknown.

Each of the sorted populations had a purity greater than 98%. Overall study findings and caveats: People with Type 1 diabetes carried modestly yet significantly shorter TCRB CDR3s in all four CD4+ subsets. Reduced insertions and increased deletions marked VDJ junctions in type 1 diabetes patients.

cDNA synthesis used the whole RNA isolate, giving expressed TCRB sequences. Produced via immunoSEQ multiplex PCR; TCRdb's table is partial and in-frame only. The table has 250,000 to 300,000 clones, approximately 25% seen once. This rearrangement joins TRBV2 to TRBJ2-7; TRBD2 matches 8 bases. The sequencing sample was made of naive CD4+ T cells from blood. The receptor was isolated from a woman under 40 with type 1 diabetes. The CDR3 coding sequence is TGTGCCAGCAGTGAAATGTCAGCGGGAGTAATCTACGAGCAGTACTTC. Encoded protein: CASSEMSAGVIYEQYF.